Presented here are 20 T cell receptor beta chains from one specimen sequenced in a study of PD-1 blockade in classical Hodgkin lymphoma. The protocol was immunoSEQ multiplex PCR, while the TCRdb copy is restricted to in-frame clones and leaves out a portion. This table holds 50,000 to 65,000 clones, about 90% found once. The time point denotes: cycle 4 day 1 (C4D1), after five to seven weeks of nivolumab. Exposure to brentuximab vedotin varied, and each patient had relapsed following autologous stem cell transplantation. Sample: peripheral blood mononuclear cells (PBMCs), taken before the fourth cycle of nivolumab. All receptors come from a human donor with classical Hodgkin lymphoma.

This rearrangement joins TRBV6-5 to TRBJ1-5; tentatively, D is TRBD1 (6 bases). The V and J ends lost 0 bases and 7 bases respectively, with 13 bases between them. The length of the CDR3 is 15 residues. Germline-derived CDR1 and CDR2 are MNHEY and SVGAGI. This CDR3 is CASSYSRQAPQPQHF. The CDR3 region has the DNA TGTGCCAGCAGTTACTCGAGACAGGCCCCCCAGCCCCAGCATTTT.

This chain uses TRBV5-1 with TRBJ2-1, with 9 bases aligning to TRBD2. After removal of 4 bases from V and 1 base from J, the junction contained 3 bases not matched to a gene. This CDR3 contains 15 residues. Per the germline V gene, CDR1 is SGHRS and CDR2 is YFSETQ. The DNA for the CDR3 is TGCGCCAGCAGCCCGGCGGGGGGGTCCTACAATGAGCAGTTCTTC. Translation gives CASSPAGGSYNEQFF.

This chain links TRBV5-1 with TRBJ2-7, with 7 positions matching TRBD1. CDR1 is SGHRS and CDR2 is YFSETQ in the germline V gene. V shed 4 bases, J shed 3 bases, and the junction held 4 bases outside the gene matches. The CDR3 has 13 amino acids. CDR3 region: CASSGNRGYEQYF. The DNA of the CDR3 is TGCGCCAGCAGCGGTAACAGGGGCTACGAGCAGTACTTC. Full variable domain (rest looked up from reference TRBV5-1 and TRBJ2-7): KAGVTQTPRYLIKTRGQQVTLSCSPISGHRSVSWYQQTPGQGLQFLFEYFSETQRNKGNFPGRFSGRQFSNSRSEMNVSTLELGDSALYLCASSGNRGYEQYFGPGTRLTVT.

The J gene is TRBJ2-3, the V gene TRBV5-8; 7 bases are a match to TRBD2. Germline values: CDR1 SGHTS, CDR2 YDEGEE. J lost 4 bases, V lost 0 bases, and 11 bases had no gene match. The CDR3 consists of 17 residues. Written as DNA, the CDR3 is TGTGCCAGCAGCTTGGGGCGTGGAGCGGGGTCGGCAGATACGCAGTATTTT. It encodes CASSLGRGAGSADTQYF.

The CDR3 bases are TGTGCCAGCAGAGGGGGCGCCGGGGAAAATTCACCCCTCCACTTT. Protein product: CASRGGAGENSPLHF. The chain employs TRBV9 and TRBJ1-6; TRBD1 matches 7 bases. Trimming at V came to 5 bases and at J to 7 bases, leaving 9 bases not matched to a gene. Germline V gene sequence: CDR1 SGDLS, CDR2 YYNGEE. The CDR3 is 15 residues long.

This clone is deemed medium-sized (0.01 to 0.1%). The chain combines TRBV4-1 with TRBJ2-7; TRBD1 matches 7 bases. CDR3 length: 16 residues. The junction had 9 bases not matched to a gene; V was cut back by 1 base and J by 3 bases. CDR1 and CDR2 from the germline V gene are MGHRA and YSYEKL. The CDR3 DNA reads TGCGCCAGCAGCCAAGTTCCGGACAGGACTTACTACGAGCAGTACTTC. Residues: CASSQVPDRTYYEQYF.

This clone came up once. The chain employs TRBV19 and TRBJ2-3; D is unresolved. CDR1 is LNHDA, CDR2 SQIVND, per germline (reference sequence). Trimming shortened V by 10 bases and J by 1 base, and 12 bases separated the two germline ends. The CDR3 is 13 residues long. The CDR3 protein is CATKASGTDTQYF. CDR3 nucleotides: TGTGCCACCAAAGCGTCGGGCACAGATACGCAGTATTTT.

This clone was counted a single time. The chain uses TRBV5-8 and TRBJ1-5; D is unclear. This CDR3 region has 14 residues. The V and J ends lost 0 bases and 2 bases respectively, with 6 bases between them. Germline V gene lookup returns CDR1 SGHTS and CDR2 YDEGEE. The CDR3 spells CASSLGGRNQPQHF. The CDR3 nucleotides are TGTGCCAGCAGCTTGGGTGGTCGCAATCAGCCCCAGCATTTT.

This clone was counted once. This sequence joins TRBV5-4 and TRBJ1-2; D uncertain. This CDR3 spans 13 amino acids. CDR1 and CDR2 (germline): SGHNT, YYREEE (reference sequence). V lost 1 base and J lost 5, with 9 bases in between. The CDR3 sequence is CASSLIGSYGYTF. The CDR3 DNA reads TGTGCCAGCAGCTTGATCGGGAGTTATGGCTACACCTTC. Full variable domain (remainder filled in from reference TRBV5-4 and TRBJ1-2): ETGVTQSPTHLIKTRGQQVTLRCSSQSGHNTVSWYQQALGQGPQFIFQYYREEENGRGNFPPRFSGLQFPNYSSELNVNALELDDSALYLCASSLIGSYGYTFGSGTRLTVV.

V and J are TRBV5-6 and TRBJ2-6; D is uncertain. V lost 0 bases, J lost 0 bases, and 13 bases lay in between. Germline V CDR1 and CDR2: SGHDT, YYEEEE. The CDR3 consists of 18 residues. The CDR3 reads CASSLALFGSSGANVLTF. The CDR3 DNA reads TGTGCCAGCAGCTTGGCCTTGTTTGGTTCCTCTGGGGCCAACGTCCTGACTTTC.

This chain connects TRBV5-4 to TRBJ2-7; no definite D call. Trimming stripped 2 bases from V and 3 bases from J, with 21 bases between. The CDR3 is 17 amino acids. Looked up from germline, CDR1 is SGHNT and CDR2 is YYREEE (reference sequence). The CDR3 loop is CASSFPGVGKGFYEQYF. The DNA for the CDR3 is TGTGCCAGCAGCTTCCCTGGAGTCGGAAAAGGCTTCTACGAGCAGTACTTC.

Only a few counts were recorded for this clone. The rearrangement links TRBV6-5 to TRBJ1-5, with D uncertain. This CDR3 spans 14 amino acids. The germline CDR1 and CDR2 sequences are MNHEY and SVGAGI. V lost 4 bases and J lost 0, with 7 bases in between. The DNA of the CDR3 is TGTGCCAGCAGTTCCGGTTATAGCAATCAGCCCCAGCATTTT. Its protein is CASSSGYSNQPQHF.

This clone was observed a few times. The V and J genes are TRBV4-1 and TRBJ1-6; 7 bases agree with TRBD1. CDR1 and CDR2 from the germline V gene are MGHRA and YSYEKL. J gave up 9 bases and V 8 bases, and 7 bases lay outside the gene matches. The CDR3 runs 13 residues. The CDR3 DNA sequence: TGCGCCAGCGGTCGAACAGGGGCTTCACCCCTCCACTTT. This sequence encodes CASGRTGASPLHF.

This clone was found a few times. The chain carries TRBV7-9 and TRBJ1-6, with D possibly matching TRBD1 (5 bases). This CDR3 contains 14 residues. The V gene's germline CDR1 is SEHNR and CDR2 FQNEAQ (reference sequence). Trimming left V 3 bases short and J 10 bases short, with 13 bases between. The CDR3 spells CASSLLRAGSPLHF. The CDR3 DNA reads TGTGCCAGCAGCTTGCTCAGGGCGGGGTCACCCCTCCACTTT. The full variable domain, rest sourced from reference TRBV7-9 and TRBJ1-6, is DTGVSQNPRHKITKRGQNVTFRCDPISEHNRLYWYRQTLGQGPEFLTYFQNEAQLEKSRLLSDRFSAERPKGSFSTLEIQRTEQGDSAMYLCASSLLRAGSPLHFGNGTRLTVT.

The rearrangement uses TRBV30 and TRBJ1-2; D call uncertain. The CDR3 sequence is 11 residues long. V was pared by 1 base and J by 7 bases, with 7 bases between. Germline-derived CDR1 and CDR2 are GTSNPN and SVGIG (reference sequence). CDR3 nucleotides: TGTGCCTGGAGTGCGTACGGTGGCTACACCTTC. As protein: CAWSAYGGYTF.

DNA for the CDR3: TGTGCCAGCAGCTGGGCAGGGGGCAGGACCGGGGAGCTGTTTTTT. It encodes CASSWAGGRTGELFF. The V gene is TRBV7-6, the J gene TRBJ2-2, with 8 bases that match TRBD1. CDR3 size: 15 residues. The germline V gene has CDR1 SGHVS and CDR2 FNYEAQ. V shed 4 bases and J 5 bases; nucleotides not matched to a gene: 6.

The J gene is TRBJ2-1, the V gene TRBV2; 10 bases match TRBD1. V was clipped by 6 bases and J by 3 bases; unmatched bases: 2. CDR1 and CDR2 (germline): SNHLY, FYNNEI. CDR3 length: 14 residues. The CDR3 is CASRGTGDYNEQFF. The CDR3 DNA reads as TGTGCCAGCAGAGGGACAGGGGACTACAATGAGCAGTTCTTC.

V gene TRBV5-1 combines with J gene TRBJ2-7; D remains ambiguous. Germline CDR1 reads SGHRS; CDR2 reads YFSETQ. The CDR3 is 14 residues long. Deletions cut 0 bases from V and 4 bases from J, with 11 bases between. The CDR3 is CASSLAGALYEQYF. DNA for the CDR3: TGCGCCAGCAGCTTGGCCGGAGCTTTATACGAGCAGTACTTC.

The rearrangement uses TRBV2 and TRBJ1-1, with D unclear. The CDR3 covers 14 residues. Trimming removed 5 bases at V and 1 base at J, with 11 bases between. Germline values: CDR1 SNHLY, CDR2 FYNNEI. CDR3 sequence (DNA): TGTGCCAGCAGTCTTATGGACGGGAACACTGAAGCTTTCTTT. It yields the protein CASSLMDGNTEAFF.

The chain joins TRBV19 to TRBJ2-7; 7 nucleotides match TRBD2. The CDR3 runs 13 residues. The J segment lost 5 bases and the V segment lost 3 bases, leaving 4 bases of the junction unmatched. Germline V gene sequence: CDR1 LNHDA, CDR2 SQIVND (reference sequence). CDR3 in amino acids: CASSILSGDEQYF. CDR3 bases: TGTGCCAGTAGTATCCTAAGCGGGGACGAGCAGTACTTC.